This passage covers 9 T cell receptor beta chains from one sample sequenced in a study of patients and donors after allogeneic stem cell transplantation. TCRdb fed the RT-PCR reads into MiXCR, producing one record per CDR3 protein. The table records some 9,800 distinct CDR3 sequences, roughly 5.8% of them present only once. The sequencing input was blood, either unsorted or a sorted T cell fraction (not recorded which). These receptors were taken from a human donor who was either an allogeneic HSCT recipient or a stem cell or donor lymphocyte infusion donor (not recorded which). It is not recorded whose cells these are; they may come from a transplant donor.

This clonotype was counted many times. The gene calls are TRBV7-2 and TRBJ1-1; 7 bases fit TRBD1. The V segment lost 5 bases and the J segment 5 bases; nucleotides outside the gene matches: 8. Germline V lookup: CDR1 SGHTA, CDR2 FQGNSA. CDR3 length equals 14 residues. Here the CDR3 reads CASSLNRGETEAFF. The CDR3 DNA is TGTGCCAGCAGCCTGAACAGGGGAGAGACTGAAGCTTTCTTT.

This clonotype was seen a handful of times. The chain has TRBV19 and TRBJ2-5; 8 positions match TRBD2. This CDR3 comprises 15 residues. In germline, CDR1 is LNHDA, CDR2 SQIVND (reference sequence). With 6 bases clipped from V and 2 bases from J, the junction kept 8 bases outside the gene matches. DNA for the CDR3: TGTGCCAGTAGATACAGCGGGGGATCTCAAGAGACCCAGTACTTC. Its protein is CASRYSGGSQETQYF. Looking up the rest from reference TRBV19 and TRBJ2-5 gives the full variable domain: DGGITQSPKYLFRKEGQNVTLSCEQNLNHDAMYWYRQDPGQGLRLIYYSQIVNDFQKGDIAEGYSVSREKKESFPLTVTSAQKNPTAFYLCASRYSGGSQETQYFGPGTRLLVL.

This clonotype was counted many times. The chain recombines TRBV27 with TRBJ2-3; no reliable D call. V was clipped by 7 bases and J by 5 bases, with 13 bases between them. There are 13 residues in the CDR3. Per germline, CDR1 MNHEY and CDR2 SMNVEV (reference sequence). The CDR3 DNA follows: TGTGCCAGCACCACTCTATCGGGAGATACGCAGTATTTT. This gives the protein CASTTLSGDTQYF.

This clonotype is medium-sized within its sample. V is TRBV10-3 and J is TRBJ1-1; the D gene is possibly TRBD1 (5 bases). The germline gives CDR1 ENHRY, CDR2 SYGVKD. Trimming cost V 4 bases and J 1 base, with 7 bases left between them. The CDR3 length is 13 residues. The CDR3 nucleotides read TGTGCCATCAGTGCGGGGGGGAACACTGAAGCTTTCTTT. It translates to CAISAGGNTEAFF.

This clonotype was recorded many times. The chain has TRBV6-5 and TRBJ1-5; D gene uncertain. This CDR3 has 13 residues. CDR1 is MNHEY, CDR2 SVGAGI, per germline. The ends were cut back, 5 bases at V and 4 bases at J, with 9 bases in the middle. In DNA, the CDR3 is TGTGCCAGCAGTCCACGGGAAAATCAGCCCCAGCATTTT. Translation gives CASSPRENQPQHF.

This clonotype was picked up a small number of times. The genes are TRBV12-3 or TRBV12-4 and TRBJ1-5; D is possibly TRBD1 (6 bases). Trimming removed 7 bases from V and 6 bases from J, with 13 bases in between. The CDR3 has 13 residues. As DNA, the CDR3 is TGTGCCAGCAAGGGGGGTTTGGGTCAGCCCCAGCATTTT. Its translation is CASKGGLGQPQHF.

This clonotype was detected ten times or more. The chain is built from TRBV7-8 and TRBJ2-3, with 7 bases lining up with TRBD1. The CDR3 totals 14 residues. V lost 1 base and J lost 4; bases outside the gene matches: 2. Germline loops: CDR1 SGHVS, CDR2 FQNEAQ. The CDR3 DNA reads TGTGCCAGCAGCTTAGTTCAGGGGGCAGATACGCAGTATTTT. Translating it yields CASSLVQGADTQYF.

This clonotype ranks as medium-sized. The V gene is TRBV20-1, the J gene TRBJ2-5; 14 bases map to TRBD2. The CDR3 extends over 15 amino acids. V lost 5 bases, J lost 5 bases, and 7 bases stayed unmatched. Germline V lookup: CDR1 DFQATT, CDR2 SNEGSKA (reference sequence). This CDR3 is CSADRLAGGPETQYF. For the CDR3, the DNA is TGCAGTGCTGACCGACTAGCGGGAGGGCCGGAGACCCAGTACTTC.

This clonotype was seen many times. The CDR3 sequence: CASSPDSTGELFF. The CDR3 DNA reads as TGTGCCAGCAGCCCGGACTCCACCGGGGAGCTGTTTTTT. The chain combines TRBV5-6 with TRBJ2-2, with D tentatively TRBD2 (5 bases). The CDR3 is 13 amino acids. CDR1 is SGHDT and CDR2 is YYEEEE in the germline V gene. V lost 4 bases to trimming and J lost 4 bases, with 8 bases between them.